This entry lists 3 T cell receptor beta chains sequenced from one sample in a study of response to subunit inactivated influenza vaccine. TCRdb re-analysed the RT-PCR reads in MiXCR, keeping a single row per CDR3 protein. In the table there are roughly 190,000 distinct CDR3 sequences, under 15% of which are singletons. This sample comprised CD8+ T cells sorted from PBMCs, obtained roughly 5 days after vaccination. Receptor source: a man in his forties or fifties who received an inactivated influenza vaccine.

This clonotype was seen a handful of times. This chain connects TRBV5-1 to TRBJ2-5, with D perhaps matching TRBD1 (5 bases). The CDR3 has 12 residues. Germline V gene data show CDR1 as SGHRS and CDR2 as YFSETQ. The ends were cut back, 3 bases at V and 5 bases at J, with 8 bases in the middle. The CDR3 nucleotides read TGCGCCAGCAGCTCTAACAGGGAGACCCAGTACTTC. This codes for CASSSNRETQYF. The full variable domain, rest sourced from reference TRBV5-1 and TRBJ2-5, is KAGVTQTPRYLIKTRGQQVTLSCSPISGHRSVSWYQQTPGQGLQFLFEYFSETQRNKGNFPGRFSGRQFSNSRSEMNVSTLELGDSALYLCASSSNRETQYFGPGTRLLVL.

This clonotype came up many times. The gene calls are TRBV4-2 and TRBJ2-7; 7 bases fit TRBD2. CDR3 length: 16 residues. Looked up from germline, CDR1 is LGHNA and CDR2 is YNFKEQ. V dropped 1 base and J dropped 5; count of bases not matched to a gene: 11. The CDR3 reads CASSQGAGVLDNEQYF. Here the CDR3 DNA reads TGTGCCAGCAGCCAAGGCGCGGGGGTCCTGGACAACGAGCAGTACTTC.

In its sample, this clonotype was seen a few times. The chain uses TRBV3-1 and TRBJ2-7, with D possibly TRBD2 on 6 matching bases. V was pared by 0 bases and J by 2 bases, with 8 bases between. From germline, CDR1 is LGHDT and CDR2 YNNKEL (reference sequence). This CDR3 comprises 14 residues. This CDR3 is CASSQDPGAYEQYF. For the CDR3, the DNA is TGTGCCAGCAGCCAAGATCCGGGGGCCTACGAGCAGTACTTC.